The clone carrying this T cell receptor beta chain was observed a handful of times. The antigen is unknown. Treatment in this sample: oral pan-JAK inhibitor, 5-10 mg twice daily. Lesional scalp punch biopsies and peripheral blood came from alopecia areata patients. RNA, once extracted, was reverse transcribed into cDNA for use as the sequencing template. The method was immunoSEQ multiplex PCR; TCRdb's version includes in-frame clones alone and lacks a portion of them. In the table there are about 210,000 clones, around two fifths of which are singletons. The data belong to a study of CD8+ T cells in alopecia areata. Study context: Treated patients received severity scores based on the percentage of scalp area affected.

Germline V lookup: CDR1 SGHVS, CDR2 FQNEAQ. The CDR3 is 16 amino acids. Trimming took 5 bases from V and 2 from J, leaving 16 bases between them. Study-wide results and caveats: During tofacitinib treatment, many expanded lesional clones remained in scalp and blood. Clonality exceeded that of normal scalp in lesional scalp, most notably in alopecia totalis/universalis.

The TCR originated in a human donor with alopecia areata. The chain links TRBV7-8 to TRBJ2-1; a weak D match, TRBD1 (6 bases). The sequencing here drew on CD4+ T cells sorted from blood, taken between weeks 30 and 35, from a patient treated with tofacitinib. In DNA, the CDR3 is TGTGCCAGCAGCGCAGACAGGCTTCAACCCTACAATGAGCAGTTCTTC. Its protein product is CASSADRLQPYNEQFF.